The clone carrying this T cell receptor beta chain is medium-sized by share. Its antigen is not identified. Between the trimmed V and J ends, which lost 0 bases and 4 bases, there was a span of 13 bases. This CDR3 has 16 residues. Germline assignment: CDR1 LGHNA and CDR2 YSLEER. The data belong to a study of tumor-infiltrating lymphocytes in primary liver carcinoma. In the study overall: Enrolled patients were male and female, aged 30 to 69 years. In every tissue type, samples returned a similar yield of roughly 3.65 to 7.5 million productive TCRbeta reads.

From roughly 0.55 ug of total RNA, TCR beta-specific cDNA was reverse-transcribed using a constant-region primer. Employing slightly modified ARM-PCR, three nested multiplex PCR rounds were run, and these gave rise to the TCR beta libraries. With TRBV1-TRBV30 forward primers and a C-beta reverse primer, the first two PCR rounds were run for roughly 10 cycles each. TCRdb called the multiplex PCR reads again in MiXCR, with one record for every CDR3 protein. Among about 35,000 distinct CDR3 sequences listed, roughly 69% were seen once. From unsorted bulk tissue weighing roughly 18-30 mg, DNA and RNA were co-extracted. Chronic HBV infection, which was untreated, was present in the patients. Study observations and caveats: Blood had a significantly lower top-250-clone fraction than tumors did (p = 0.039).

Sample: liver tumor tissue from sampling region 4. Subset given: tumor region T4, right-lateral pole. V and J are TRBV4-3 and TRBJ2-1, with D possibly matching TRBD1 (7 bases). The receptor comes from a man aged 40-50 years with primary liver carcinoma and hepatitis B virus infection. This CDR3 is CASSQETRGRYNEQFF. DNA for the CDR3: TGCGCCAGCAGCCAAGAAACCAGGGGGAGGTACAATGAGCAGTTCTTC.